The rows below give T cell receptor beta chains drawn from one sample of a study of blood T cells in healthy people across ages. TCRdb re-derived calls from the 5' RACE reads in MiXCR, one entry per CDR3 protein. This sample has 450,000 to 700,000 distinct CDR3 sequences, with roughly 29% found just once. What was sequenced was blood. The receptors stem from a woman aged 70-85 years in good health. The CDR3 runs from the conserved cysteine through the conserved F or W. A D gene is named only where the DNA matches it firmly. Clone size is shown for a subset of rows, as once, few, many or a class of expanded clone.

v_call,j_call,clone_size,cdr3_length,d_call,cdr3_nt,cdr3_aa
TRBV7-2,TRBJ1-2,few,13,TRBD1,TGTGCCAGCGGTCCACAGGGGAACTATGGCTACACCTTC,CASGPQGNYGYTF
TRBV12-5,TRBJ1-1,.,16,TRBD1,TGTGCTAGTGCCCATGGACAGGGTCTTTTGAACACTGAAGCTTTCTTT,CASAHGQGLLNTEAFF
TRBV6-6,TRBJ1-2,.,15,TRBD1,TGTGCCAGCAGCGCTCGGGGACAGACTAACTATGGCTACACCTTC,CASSARGQTNYGYTF
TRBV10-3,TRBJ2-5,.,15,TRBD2,TGTGCCATCAGTGAGGGGACTAGCGGAAAAGAGACCCAGTACTTC,CAISEGTSGKETQYF
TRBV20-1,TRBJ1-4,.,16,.,TGCAGTGCTAGAGATCCCGCCGGGATTCGAGGTGAAAAACTGTTTTTT,CSARDPAGIRGEKLFF
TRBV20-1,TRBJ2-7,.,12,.,TGCAGTGCGAGAGGGCTGTCCTACGAGCAGTACTTC,CSARGLSYEQYF
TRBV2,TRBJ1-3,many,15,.,TGTGCCAGTACTCCGAACTGGGGGATTGGAAACACCATATATTTT,CASTPNWGIGNTIYF
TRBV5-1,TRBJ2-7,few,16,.,TGCGCCAGCAGCTTTCAGGGAGGTGGGGTGTCCTACGAGCAGTACTTC,CASSFQGGGVSYEQYF
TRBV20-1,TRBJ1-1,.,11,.,TGCAGTGCTAGGGGCCGAGGACGGGCTTTCTTT,CSARGRGRAFF
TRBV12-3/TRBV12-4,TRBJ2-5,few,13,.,TGTGCCAGCAGTTTTAACGCGGCGGAGACCCAGTACTTC,CASSFNAAETQYF
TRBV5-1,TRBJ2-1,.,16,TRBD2,TGCGCCAGCAGCTTGGCCGCGAGCGGGGGGCCATCTGAGCAGTTCTTC,CASSLAASGGPSEQFF
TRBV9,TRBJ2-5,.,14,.,TGTGCCAGCAGCGTAGTGGACAGCCAAGAGACCCAGTACTTC,CASSVVDSQETQYF
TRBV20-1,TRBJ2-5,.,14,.,TGCAGTGCTAGAGGTCCGGGGGGCAGAGAGACCCAGTACTTC,CSARGPGGRETQYF
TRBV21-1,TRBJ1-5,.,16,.,TGTGCCAGCACCCCGTGGGGGAGGGACACCAATCAGCCCCAGCATTTT,CASTPWGRDTNQPQHF
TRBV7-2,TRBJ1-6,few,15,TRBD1,TGTGCCAGCAGCGAAAGACAGGGGGTTATTTCACCCCTCCACTTT,CASSERQGVISPLHF
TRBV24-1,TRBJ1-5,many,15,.,TGTGCCACCAGTCCTGGGGGCGAAAGCAATCAGCCCCAGCATTTT,CATSPGGESNQPQHF
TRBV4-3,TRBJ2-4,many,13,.,TGCGCCAGCAGCCAAGATGCGGGTTACATTCAGTACTTC,CASSQDAGYIQYF
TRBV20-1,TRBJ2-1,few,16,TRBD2,TGCAGTGCTAGGCACCGAGCGGGGGACCGCTACAATGAGCAGTTCTTC,CSARHRAGDRYNEQFF
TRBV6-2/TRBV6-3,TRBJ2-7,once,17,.,TGTGCCAGCAGTTCCAGCCAATCGGGACGCTTAGCCTACGAGCAGTACTTC,CASSSSQSGRLAYEQYF
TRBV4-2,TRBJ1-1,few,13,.,TGTGCCAGCAGAGAAACAGGGTGGACTGAAGCTTTCTTT,CASRETGWTEAFF
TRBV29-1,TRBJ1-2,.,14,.,TGCAGCGTTGACAAGGCACAGGGAATTGGAGGCTACACCTTC,CSVDKAQGIGGYTF
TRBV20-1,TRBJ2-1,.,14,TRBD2,TGCAGTGCCGCCACGGGAGGTGGGGTGGCTGAGCAGTTCTTC,CSAATGGGVAEQFF
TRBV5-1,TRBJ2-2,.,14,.,TGCGCCAGCAGAGGAGGGGCGCATACCGGGGAGCTGTTTTTT,CASRGGAHTGELFF
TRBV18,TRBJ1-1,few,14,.,TGTGCCAGCTCACCACAGAGAGTGAACACTGAAGCTTTCTTT,CASSPQRVNTEAFF
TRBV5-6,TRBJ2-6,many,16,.,TGTGCCAGCAGCTCAGGGATCTACGTGGGGGCCAACGTCCTGACTTTC,CASSSGIYVGANVLTF
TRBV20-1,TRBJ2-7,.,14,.,TGCAGTGCCACACGCCGGGACGCTCACTACGAGCAGTACTTC,CSATRRDAHYEQYF
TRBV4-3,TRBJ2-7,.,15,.,TGCGCCAGCAGCCAAGGTCAGGACGACGGCTACGAGCAGTACTTC,CASSQGQDDGYEQYF
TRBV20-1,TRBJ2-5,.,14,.,TGCAGTGCCGCCCCGGGGCCGTACCAAGAGACCCAGTACTTC,CSAAPGPYQETQYF
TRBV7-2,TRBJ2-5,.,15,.,TGTGCCAGCAGCTTTTTTACAGGGACCGGAGAGACCCAGTACTTC,CASSFFTGTGETQYF
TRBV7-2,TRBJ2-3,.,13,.,TGTGCCAGCAGCTTAATCCCCTTAGATACGCAGTATTTT,CASSLIPLDTQYF
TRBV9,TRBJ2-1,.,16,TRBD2,TGTGCCAGCAGCGCGACTAGCGGTAGCTCCTACAATGAGCAGTTCTTC,CASSATSGSSYNEQFF
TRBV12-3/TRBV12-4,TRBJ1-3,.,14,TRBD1,TGTGCCAGCATCCAACACGACAGGGAGAACACCATATATTTT,CASIQHDRENTIYF
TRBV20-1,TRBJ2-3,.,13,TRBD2,TGCAGTGCTGTCGGTAGCGGGGGAGATACGCAGTATTTT,CSAVGSGGDTQYF
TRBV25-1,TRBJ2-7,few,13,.,TGTGCCAGCAGACCCCCGGGCGGGAACGAGCAGTACTTC,CASRPPGGNEQYF
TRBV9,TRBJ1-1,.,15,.,TGTGCCAGCAGCGTAGAGACAGTATTGAACACTGAAGCTTTCTTT,CASSVETVLNTEAFF
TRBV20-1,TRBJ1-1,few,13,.,TGCAGTGCTAGGGACCCGATCGGCGCTGAAGCTTTCTTT,CSARDPIGAEAFF
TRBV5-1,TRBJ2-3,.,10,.,TGCGCCAGCAATGCAGATACGCAGTATTTT,CASNADTQYF
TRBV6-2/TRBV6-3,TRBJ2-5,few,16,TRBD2,TGTGCCAGCAGTTACTCGCTAGCGGGGGGCCAAGAGACCCAGTACTTC,CASSYSLAGGQETQYF
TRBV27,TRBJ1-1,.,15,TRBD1,TGTGCCAGCAGTCCCCGGGACAGGGGGCGGACTGAAGCTTTCTTT,CASSPRDRGRTEAFF
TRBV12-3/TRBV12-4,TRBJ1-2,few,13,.,TGTGCCAGCAGCCTGGCCTCACCGGGGGGCTACACCTTC,CASSLASPGGYTF
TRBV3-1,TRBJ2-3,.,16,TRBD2,TGTGCCAGCAGCCGAACTAGCGGGGGGACCACAGATACGCAGTATTTT,CASSRTSGGTTDTQYF
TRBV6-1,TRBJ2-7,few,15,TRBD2,TGTGCCAGCAGTGAAACAGCGGGGGGCAACGAAGGGCAGTACTTC,CASSETAGGNEGQYF
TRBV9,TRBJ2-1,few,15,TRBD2,TGTGCCAGCAGCGGAACTAGCGGGGCCTACAATGAGCAGTTCTTC,CASSGTSGAYNEQFF
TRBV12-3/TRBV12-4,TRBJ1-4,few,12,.,TGTGCCAGCAGTTTAGCGGGCGTAAAACTGTTTTTT,CASSLAGVKLFF
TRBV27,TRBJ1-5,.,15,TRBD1,TGTGCCAGCAGCCAGACAGGGGGACGCAATCAGCCCCAGCATTTT,CASSQTGGRNQPQHF
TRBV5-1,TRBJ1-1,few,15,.,TGCGCCAGCAGCTTGCTTCCGGGACAGAACACTGAAGCTTTCTTT,CASSLLPGQNTEAFF
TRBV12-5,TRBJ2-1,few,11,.,TGTGCTAGTGGTTTGGTACTCGAGCAGTTCTTC,CASGLVLEQFF
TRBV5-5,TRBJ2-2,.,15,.,TGTGCCAGCAGCTGGGTCTGGGGGGCCACCGGGGAGCTGTTTTTT,CASSWVWGATGELFF
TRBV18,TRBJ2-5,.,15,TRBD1,TGTGCCAGCTCACTGCGGGACAGGCCTCAAGAGACCCAGTACTTC,CASSLRDRPQETQYF
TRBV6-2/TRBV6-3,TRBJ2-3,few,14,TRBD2,TGTGCCAGCACAACTAGCGGGAGCACAGATACGCAGTATTTT,CASTTSGSTDTQYF
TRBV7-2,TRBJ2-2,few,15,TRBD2,TGTGCCAGCAGGCCTACTAGCGGGAACACCGGGGAGCTGTTTTTT,CASRPTSGNTGELFF
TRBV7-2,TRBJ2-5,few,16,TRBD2,TGTGCCAGCATCTACGGGGGTAGCGGGGGCCAAGAGACCCAGTACTTC,CASIYGGSGGQETQYF
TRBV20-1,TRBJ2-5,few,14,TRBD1,TGCAGTGCTAGTGCTGACAGGGTAGGAGAGACCCAGTACTTC,CSASADRVGETQYF
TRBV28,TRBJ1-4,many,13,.,TGTGCCAGCATGACAGCAACTAATGAAAAACTGTTTTTT,CASMTATNEKLFF